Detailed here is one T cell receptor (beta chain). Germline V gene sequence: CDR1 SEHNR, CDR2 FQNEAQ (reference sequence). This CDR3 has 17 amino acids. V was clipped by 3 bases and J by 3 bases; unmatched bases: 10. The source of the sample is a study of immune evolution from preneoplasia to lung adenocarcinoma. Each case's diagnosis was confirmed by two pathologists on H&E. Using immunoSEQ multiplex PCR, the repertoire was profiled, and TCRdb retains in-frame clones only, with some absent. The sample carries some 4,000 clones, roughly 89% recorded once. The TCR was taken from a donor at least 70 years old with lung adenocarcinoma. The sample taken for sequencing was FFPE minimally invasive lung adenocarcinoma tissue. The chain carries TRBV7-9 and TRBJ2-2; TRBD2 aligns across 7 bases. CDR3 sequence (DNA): TGTGCCAGCAGCTTTAGCGGCCTAGCGGTCCACACCGGGGAGCTGTTTTTT. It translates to CASSFSGLAVHTGELFF.